Each of the 19 T cell receptor beta chains below was sequenced from the same sample in a study of regulatory T cells in long-lasting Graves disease. Arm-PCR of CDR3 regions and iRepertoire HTBI primers were used to build TCR beta libraries. TCRdb called the multiplex PCR reads again in MiXCR, with one record for every CDR3 protein. The sample has around 450,000 distinct CDR3 sequences, 15% to 20% seen once. The time point: newly diagnosed GD, antithyroid drugs for less than 3 months. PBMC-derived RNA was used for the TCR library. The same specimen was also included in a second study, on T cells in Graves' hyperthyroidism and ophthalmopathy.

The sample in question was peripheral blood mononuclear cells (PBMCs), obtained at new diagnosis, from a patient treated with antithyroid drugs. These receptors were taken from a man between 40 and 49 years old with Graves disease.

This clonotype has at least ten counts. J is TRBJ2-3 and V is TRBV5-1; 9 positions match TRBD2. Trimming cost V 3 bases and J 7 bases; bases outside gene matches: 12. This CDR3 comprises 16 residues. Germline CDR1 and CDR2: SGHRS and YFSETQ. For the CDR3, the DNA is TGCGCCAGCAGCTCTGGGGCTAGCGGGGCGGCGAATACGCAGTATTTT. It is translated as CASSSGASGAANTQYF. The complete variable domain, with remaining parts taken from reference TRBV5-1 and TRBJ2-3, reads KAGVTQTPRYLIKTRGQQVTLSCSPISGHRSVSWYQQTPGQGLQFLFEYFSETQRNKGNFPGRFSGRQFSNSRSEMNVSTLELGDSALYLCASSSGASGAANTQYFGPGTRLTVL.

V usage is TRBV10-1 and J usage is TRBJ2-2, with D unresolved. The CDR3 is made up of 14 amino acids. Germline CDR1 reads WNHNN; CDR2 reads SYGVQD (reference sequence). V gave up 0 bases and J gave up 3 bases, with 5 bases separating them. This CDR3 reads CASSESWDTGELFF. DNA of the CDR3: TGCGCCAGCAGTGAGTCGTGGGACACCGGGGAGCTGTTTTTT.

This clonotype was counted ten times or more. The junction departs from the called germline gene at one end, perhaps through a read error. This rearrangement joins TRBV18 to TRBJ2-7; D unresolved. This CDR3 comprises 11 residues. The germline V gene has CDR1 KGHSH and CDR2 LQKENI. The CDR3 DNA follows: TGTGCCAACTCACCAAATTACGAGCAGTACTTC. Protein: CANSPNYEQYF.

V usage is TRBV30 and J usage is TRBJ2-7; 9 nucleotides agree with TRBD1. Germline loops: CDR1 GTSNPN, CDR2 SVGIG (reference sequence). The CDR3 has 13 residues. Losses at the gene ends were 5 bases for V and 3 bases for J; bases not matched to a gene: 5. Written as DNA, the CDR3 is TGTGCCTGGGCCCTGGGACAGGGCTACGAGCAGTACTTC. This translates into CAWALGQGYEQYF. Based on the CDR3 plus reference TRBV30 and TRBJ2-7, the full variable domain is SQTIHQWPATLVQPVGSPLSLECTVEGTSNPNLYWYRQAAGRGLQLLFYSVGIGQISSEVPQNLSASRPQDRQFILSSKKLLLSDSGFYLCAWALGQGYEQYFGPGTRLTVT.

At least ten counts were recorded for this clonotype. The rearrangement joins TRBV7-8 to TRBJ2-3, with TRBD1 matching over 9 bases. J was trimmed by 0 bases and V by 4 bases; bases with no gene match: 5. The CDR3 runs 16 residues. Germline values: CDR1 SGHVS, CDR2 FQNEAQ. The CDR3 DNA reads TGTGCCAGCAGCTCCCGGGACAGGGCTAGCACAGATACGCAGTATTTT. Its protein product is CASSSRDRASTDTQYF.

In nucleotides, the CDR3 is TGCAGTGCTTACTCAAGAGATAGCGGGATCTCCTACAATGAGCAGTTCTTC. It codes for CSAYSRDSGISYNEQFF. The rearrangement joins TRBV20-1 to TRBJ2-1, with 8 bases that match TRBD2. Germline lookup yields CDR1 DFQATT and CDR2 SNEGSKA (reference sequence). Trimming at V came to 5 bases and at J to 0 bases, leaving 12 bases not matched to a gene. The CDR3 covers 17 residues.

The table lists this clonotype with a few counts. The chain links TRBV6-1 to TRBJ2-7; 7 nucleotides line up with TRBD2. Germline trimming cut 5 bases from V and 5 bases from J; bases unmatched to any gene: 6. CDR3 length: 13 residues. Germline V gene data show CDR1 as MNHNS and CDR2 as SASEGT. This CDR3 is CASSTSSGDEQYF. CDR3 DNA sequence: TGTGCCAGCAGTACATCTAGCGGCGACGAGCAGTACTTC.

The J gene is TRBJ1-6, the V gene TRBV7-3, with D possibly being TRBD1 (5 bases). The germline V and J ends were trimmed by 5 bases and 9 bases, with 14 bases remaining between them. The length of the CDR3 is 14 residues. Germline CDR1 SGHTA, CDR2 FQGTGA. DNA for the CDR3: TGTGCCAGCAGCGTATCCCAGGGTGGTTCACCCCTCCACTTT. Protein: CASSVSQGGSPLHF.

This clonotype was observed many times. V is TRBV5-1 and J is TRBJ2-3; D assignment may be TRBD1 or TRBD2 (5 bases each). CDR3 length: 15 residues. V lost 5 bases and J lost 0, with 13 bases in between. Per germline, CDR1 SGHRS and CDR2 YFSETQ. The CDR3 nucleotides are TGCGCCAGCAGTGCATCTAGGGACAGCACAGATACGCAGTATTTT. This translates into CASSASRDSTDTQYF. The entire variable domain, with the rest obtained from reference TRBV5-1 and TRBJ2-3, is as follows: KAGVTQTPRYLIKTRGQQVTLSCSPISGHRSVSWYQQTPGQGLQFLFEYFSETQRNKGNFPGRFSGRQFSNSRSEMNVSTLELGDSALYLCASSASRDSTDTQYFGPGTRLTVL.

This clonotype was counted only a few times. The gene calls are TRBV29-1 and TRBJ1-2; D is undetermined. This CDR3 comprises 13 residues. Trimming cost V 4 bases and J 7 bases, with 16 bases left between them. Germline CDR1 and CDR2: SQVTM and ANQGSEA. The CDR3, as DNA: TGCAGCGTTGGGCCCGGACTACATAGTGGCTACACCTTC. Its protein product is CSVGPGLHSGYTF.

Many counts were recorded for this clonotype. V is TRBV18 and J is TRBJ2-5; D might be TRBD1 or TRBD2, each matching 5 bases. V lost 3 bases and J lost 2, with 10 bases in between. The CDR3 length is 14 residues. Germline loops: CDR1 KGHSH, CDR2 LQKENI. The CDR3 loop is CASSPGASQETQYF. The CDR3, as DNA: TGTGCCAGCTCACCCGGGGCTTCTCAAGAGACCCAGTACTTC.

This chain joins TRBV20-1 and TRBJ2-1; no firm D call. This CDR3 spans 13 amino acids. Trimming removed 5 bases at V and 0 bases at J, with 8 bases between. Germline CDR1 DFQATT, CDR2 SNEGSKA (reference sequence). This chain's CDR3 is CSAPKSSYNEQFF. CDR3 DNA: TGCAGTGCTCCAAAAAGCTCCTACAATGAGCAGTTCTTC.

This clonotype has only a few counts. This chain joins TRBV20-1 and TRBJ2-5; TRBD1 aligns across 7 bases. The CDR3 consists of 15 residues. The germline V gene encodes CDR1 DFQATT and CDR2 SNEGSKA (reference sequence). With 1 base clipped from V and 2 bases from J, the junction kept 7 bases outside the gene matches. CDR3 DNA sequence: TGCAGTGCTAGAGCGGCTCGGGACAGACAAGAGACCCAGTACTTC. It encodes CSARAARDRQETQYF.

This clonotype was detected a few times. The CDR3 DNA reads TGTGCCAGCAGTGAATGGGAGCTAGCGGGAGGTGGAGAGACCCAGTACTTC. Protein sequence: CASSEWELAGGGETQYF. V usage is TRBV6-1 and J usage is TRBJ2-5; 11 bases match TRBD2. Germline V lookup: CDR1 MNHNS, CDR2 SASEGT. Trimming took 2 bases from V and 4 from J; bases not matched to a gene: 9. CDR3 length: 17 amino acids.

The rearrangement links TRBV20-1 to TRBJ2-1, with TRBD2 identical over 7 bases. The CDR3 sequence is 13 residues long. The germline V gene has CDR1 DFQATT and CDR2 SNEGSKA (reference sequence). With 7 bases clipped from V and 5 bases from J, the junction kept 8 bases outside the gene matches. The CDR3 region is CSEGGSVDNEQFF. In DNA form, the CDR3 reads TGCAGTGAAGGCGGGAGTGTGGACAATGAGCAGTTCTTC.

This clonotype has just a few counts. V is TRBV3-1 and J is TRBJ2-1; the match to TRBD2 covers 9 bases. This CDR3 is 16 amino acids long. Germline lookup yields CDR1 LGHDT and CDR2 YNNKEL (reference sequence). Unmatched junction bases numbered 5, after V lost 1 base and J lost 4 bases. The CDR3 DNA reads TGTGCCAGCAGCCAAGGGTACAGCGGGGGGTACAATGAGCAGTTCTTC. As protein: CASSQGYSGGYNEQFF.

There are many counts of this clonotype. This rearrangement joins TRBV27 to TRBJ2-7, with a possible D match to TRBD2 (5 bases). Germline CDR1 is MNHEY and CDR2 is SMNVEV (reference sequence). With 4 bases removed from V and 3 bases from J, the gap between germline ends came to 16 bases. The CDR3 is 15 residues long. CDR3 residues: CASSSRRTGYYEQYF. The CDR3 region has the DNA TGTGCCAGCAGTTCCCGTAGAACGGGATACTACGAGCAGTACTTC.

This clonotype was observed at least ten times. This chain uses TRBV7-6 with TRBJ2-1; 8 nucleotides align to TRBD2. This CDR3 has 16 residues. Germline assignment: CDR1 SGHVS and CDR2 FNYEAQ. V lost 6 bases, J lost 0 bases, and 7 bases stayed unmatched. DNA of the CDR3: TGTGCCAGCAGTATCCTAGCGGGCAGCTCCTACAATGAGCAGTTCTTC. Encoded protein: CASSILAGSSYNEQFF.

Many counts were recorded for this clonotype. The rearrangement links TRBV28 to TRBJ1-2, with a possible D match to TRBD1 (6 bases). This CDR3 has 16 residues. V was cut by 3 bases and J by 8 bases, with 22 bases left in between. Germline assignment: CDR1 MDHEN and CDR2 SYDVKM. The CDR3 loop reads CASSLQQGLGIDGYTF. The CDR3 DNA is TGTGCCAGCAGTTTGCAACAGGGTCTGGGGATTGACGGCTACACCTTC.